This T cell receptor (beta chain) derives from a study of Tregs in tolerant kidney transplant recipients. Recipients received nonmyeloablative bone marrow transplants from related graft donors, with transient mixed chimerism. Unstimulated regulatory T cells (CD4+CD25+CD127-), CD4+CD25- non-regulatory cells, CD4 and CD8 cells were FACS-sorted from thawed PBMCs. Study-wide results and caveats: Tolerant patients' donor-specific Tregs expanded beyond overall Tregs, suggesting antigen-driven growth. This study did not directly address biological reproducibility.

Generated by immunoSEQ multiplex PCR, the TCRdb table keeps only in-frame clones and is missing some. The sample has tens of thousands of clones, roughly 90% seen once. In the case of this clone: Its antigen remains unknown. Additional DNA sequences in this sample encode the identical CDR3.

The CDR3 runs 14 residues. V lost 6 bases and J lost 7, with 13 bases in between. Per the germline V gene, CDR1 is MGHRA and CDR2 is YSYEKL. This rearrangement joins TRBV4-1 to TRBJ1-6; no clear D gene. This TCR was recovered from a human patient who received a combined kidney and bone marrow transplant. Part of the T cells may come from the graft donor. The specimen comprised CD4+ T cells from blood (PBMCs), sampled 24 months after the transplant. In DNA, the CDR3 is TGCGCCAGCAGAGTTGGAGACCCAAATTCACCCCTCCACTTT. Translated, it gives CASRVGDPNSPLHF.